This is a list of T cell receptor beta chains from one sample in a study of cytomegalovirus exposure and HLA in healthy donors. Repertoires were generated with immunoSEQ multiplex PCR, while TCRdb's copy carries only in-frame clones and drops some. The repertoire holds over 110,000 clones, with 70% to 80% as singletons. Sequenced sample: PBMCs. These receptors all come from a female donor in good health and CMV-seronegative. Both conserved end residues are part of each CDR3. A D gene is named only where the DNA matches it firmly. The size field is filled for only some rows; it gives once, few, many or a size class.

DNA: TGTGCCAGCACTGGCGGGGTTCTAGACCGAGAGCAGTACTTC
CDR3: CASTGGVLDREQYF
D: NA
size: NA
J: TRBJ2-5
V: TRBV5-4

DNA: TGTGCCAGCAGTTCCGACGGGGGGCGGGGTGAGACCCAGTACTTC
CDR3: CASSSDGGRGETQYF
D: NA
size: NA
J: TRBJ2-5
V: TRBV6-5

DNA: TGTGCCAGCAGCTTTAGGAGCGGGAGGAACACCGGGGAGCTGTTTTTT
CDR3: CASSFRSGRNTGELFF
D: TRBD2
size: NA
J: TRBJ2-2
V: TRBV7-2

DNA: TGTGCCAGCAGTTTAGCAGGGTCGTCCGTCGAGCAGTACTTC
CDR3: CASSLAGSSVEQYF
D: NA
size: NA
J: TRBJ2-7
V: TRBV28

DNA: TGTGCCAGCAGCTTTGGGGACTCCGGAAGGGAGCAGTACTTC
CDR3: CASSFGDSGREQYF
D: NA
size: NA
J: TRBJ2-7
V: TRBV11-2

DNA: TGCGCCAGCAGCCAAGGCAGCGGGGGGGCCGAGACCCAGTACTTC
CDR3: CASSQGSGGAETQYF
D: TRBD2
size: NA
J: TRBJ2-5
V: TRBV4-1

DNA: TGTGCCAGCAGCTCCCCCCAGGGCACTGGAAACACCATATATTTT
CDR3: CASSSPQGTGNTIYF
D: NA
size: few
J: TRBJ1-3
V: TRBV7-9

DNA: TGTGCCAGTAGGAGGACAGGGACCTATGGCTACACCTTC
CDR3: CASRRTGTYGYTF
D: TRBD1
size: NA
J: TRBJ1-2
V: TRBV19

DNA: TGCGCCAGCAGCTTGTTTACGGGACAGGGGTCGGGAGAGCAGTACTTC
CDR3: CASSLFTGQGSGEQYF
D: TRBD1
size: NA
J: TRBJ2-7
V: TRBV5-1

DNA: TGTGCCAGCTCACCCTACGACGGGATAGCCACCGGGGAGCTGTTTTTT
CDR3: CASSPYDGIATGELFF
D: NA
size: NA
J: TRBJ2-2
V: TRBV18

DNA: TGCGGACGGAGGGAAGGGGAGACCCAGTACTTC
CDR3: CGRREGETQYF
D: NA
size: NA
J: TRBJ2-5
V: TRBV20-1